The subject of this entry is one TCR beta chain. Its antigen is not identified. This entry comes from a study of cytomegalovirus exposure and HLA in healthy donors. Study-level results: Among TCR beta chains, those listed as cytomegalovirus-associated numbered about 150. Subsequent analysis revealed that first-cohort TCR clusters tended to co-occur in the approximately 120 validation repertoires. The classifier was said to identify cytomegalovirus status with high specificity and sensitivity.

Profiled with immunoSEQ multiplex PCR; TCRdb holds only in-frame clones, not every one. This table holds 55,000 to 75,000 clones, over 90% found once. The TCR originated in a woman between 18 and 29 years old in good health and CMV-seropositive. Sample: PBMCs.

This chain's CDR3 is CASNPSSYNSPLHF. CDR3 in DNA: TGTGCCAGCAACCCGAGCTCCTATAATTCACCCCTCCACTTT. The rearrangement links TRBV6-1 to TRBJ1-6; D uncertain. V was pared by 7 bases and J by 0 bases, with 7 bases between. The CDR3 is made up of 14 amino acids. Germline V gives CDR1 MNHNS, CDR2 SASEGT.